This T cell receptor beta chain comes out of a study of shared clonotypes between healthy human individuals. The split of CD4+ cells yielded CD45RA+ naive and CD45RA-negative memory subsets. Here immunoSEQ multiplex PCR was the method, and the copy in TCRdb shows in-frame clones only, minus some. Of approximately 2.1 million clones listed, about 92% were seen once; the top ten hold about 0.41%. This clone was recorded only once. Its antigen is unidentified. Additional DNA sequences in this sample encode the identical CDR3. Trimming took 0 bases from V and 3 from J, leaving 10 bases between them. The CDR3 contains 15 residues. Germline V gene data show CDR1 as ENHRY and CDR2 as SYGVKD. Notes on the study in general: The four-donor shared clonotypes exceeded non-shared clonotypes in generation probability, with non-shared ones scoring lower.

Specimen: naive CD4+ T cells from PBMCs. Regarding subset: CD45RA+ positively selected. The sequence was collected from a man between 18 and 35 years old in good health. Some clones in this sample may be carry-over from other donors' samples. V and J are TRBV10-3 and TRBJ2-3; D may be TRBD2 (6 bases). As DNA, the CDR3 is TGTGCCATCAGTGAGTCTGGGAGGAGGACAGATACGCAGTATTTT. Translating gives CAISESGRRTDTQYF.